This T cell receptor (beta chain) was sequenced during a study of CD4 T cells in relation to SARS-CoV-2 and coronaviruses. Overall study context: Convalescent patients were about eight males and a few females; two were Hispanic. The HLA restriction of the shared crossreactive spike epitopes was mapped. Study-level points and caveats: SARS-CoV-2-driven expansion was significantly weaker in crossreactive than monoreactive clones.

With respect to this clone: Its target is not known.

Trimming cost V 3 bases and J 9 bases; bases outside gene matches: 5. Germline-derived CDR1 and CDR2 are DFQATT and SNEGSKA (reference sequence). This CDR3 region has 13 residues. Some clones are missing from TCRdb's copy, which holds only in-frame ones; the method was immunoSEQ multiplex PCR. The sample lists approximately 60,000 clones; 92% were seen once. This TCR was recovered from an adult with COVID-19. This rearrangement joins TRBV20-1 to TRBJ1-6; 7 nucleotides agree with TRBD1. Sequencing was performed on naive CD4+ T cells from PBMCs. As to subset: naive CD4+ T cells isolated by negative enrichment. CDR3 in amino acids: CSASMAGGSPLHF. The CDR3 DNA follows: TGCAGTGCTAGTATGGCAGGGGGTTCACCCCTCCACTTT.